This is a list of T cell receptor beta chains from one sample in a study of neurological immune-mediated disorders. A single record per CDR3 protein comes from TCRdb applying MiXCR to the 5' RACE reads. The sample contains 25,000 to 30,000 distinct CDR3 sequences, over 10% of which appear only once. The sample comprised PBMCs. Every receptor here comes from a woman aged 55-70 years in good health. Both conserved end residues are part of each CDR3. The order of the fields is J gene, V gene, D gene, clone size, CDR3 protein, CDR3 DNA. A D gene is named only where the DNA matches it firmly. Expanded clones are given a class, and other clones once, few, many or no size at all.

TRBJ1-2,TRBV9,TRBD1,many,CASSPGDSIHGYTF,TGTGCCAGCAGCCCTGGGGACAGCATTCATGGCTACACCTTC
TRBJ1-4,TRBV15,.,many,CATSPAFEKLFF,TGTGCCACCAGCCCGGCGTTTGAAAAACTGTTTTTT
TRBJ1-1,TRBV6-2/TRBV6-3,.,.,CSSTRNTEAFF,TGTTCCAGTACCCGGAACACTGAAGCTTTCTTT
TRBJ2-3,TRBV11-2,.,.,CASSLEQRSTDTQYF,TGTGCCAGCAGCTTAGAACAGAGAAGCACAGATACGCAGTATTTT
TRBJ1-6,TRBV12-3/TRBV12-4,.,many,CASSLVGGGNSPLHF,TGTGCCAGCAGTTTAGTTGGGGGGGGTAATTCACCCCTCCACTTT
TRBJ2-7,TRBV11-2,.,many,CASSLDVSAFSYEQYF,TGTGCCAGCAGCTTAGACGTATCAGCTTTCTCCTACGAGCAGTACTTC
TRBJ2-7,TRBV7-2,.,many,CASSQRRKPLEQYF,TGTGCCAGCAGCCAACGACGGAAACCTCTCGAGCAGTACTTC
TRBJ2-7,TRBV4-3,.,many,CASSQDPWAGNHYEQYF,TGCGCCAGCAGCCAAGATCCGTGGGCAGGGAACCACTACGAGCAGTACTTC
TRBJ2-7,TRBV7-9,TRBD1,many,CASSNRDRGVYEQYF,TGTGCCAGCAGCAACCGGGACAGGGGTGTCTACGAGCAGTACTTC
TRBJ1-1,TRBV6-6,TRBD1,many,CASSYSGTGGTEAFF,TGTGCCAGCAGTTACTCTGGGACAGGGGGAACTGAAGCTTTCTTT
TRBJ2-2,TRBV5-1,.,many,CASSLGARVGTGELFF,TGCGCCAGCAGCTTGGGCGCCAGGGTCGGCACCGGGGAGCTGTTTTTT
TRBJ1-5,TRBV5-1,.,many,CASSLTGTGNQPQHF,TGCGCCAGCAGCTTGACAGGGACGGGCAATCAGCCCCAGCATTTT
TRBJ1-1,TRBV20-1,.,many,CSASRSGLNTEAFF,TGCAGTGCTAGTCGCAGCGGGCTAAACACTGAAGCTTTCTTT
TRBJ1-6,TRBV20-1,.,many,CSARDTGRHNSPLHF,TGCAGTGCTAGAGACACCGGGAGACATAATTCACCCCTCCACTTT
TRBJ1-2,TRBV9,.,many,CASSTGLKFPLGYTF,TGTGCCAGCAGCACGGGACTCAAATTCCCCTTGGGCTACACCTTC
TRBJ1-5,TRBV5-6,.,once,CASSAGGGNQPQHF,TGTGCCAGCAGCGCGGGGGGCGGCAATCAGCCCCAGCATTTT
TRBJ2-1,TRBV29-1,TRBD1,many,CSGGQGPYNEQFF,TGCAGCGGCGGACAGGGGCCCTACAATGAGCAGTTCTTC
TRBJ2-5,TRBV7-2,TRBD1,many,CASSLRGTGEETQYF,TGTGCCAGCAGCTTGAGGGGGACAGGGGAAGAGACCCAGTACTTC
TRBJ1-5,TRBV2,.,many,CASRRGGNQPQHF,TGTGCCAGCAGACGGGGGGGGAATCAGCCCCAGCATTTT
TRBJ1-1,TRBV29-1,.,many,CSVEVLERSTEAFF,TGCAGCGTTGAAGTACTTGAACGATCCACTGAAGCTTTCTTT
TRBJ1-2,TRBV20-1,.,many,CSFDSYGYTF,TGCAGTTTCGACAGCTATGGCTACACCTTC
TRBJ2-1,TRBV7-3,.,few,CASSLTGGGMDEQFF,TGTGCCAGCAGCTTAACCGGTGGGGGGATGGATGAGCAGTTCTTC
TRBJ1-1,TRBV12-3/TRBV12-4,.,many,CASRQISEAFF,TGTGCCAGCAGACAGATCTCTGAAGCTTTCTTT
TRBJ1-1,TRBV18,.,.,CASSHADRNTEAFF,TGTGCCAGCTCACACGCAGACAGGAACACTGAAGCTTTCTTT
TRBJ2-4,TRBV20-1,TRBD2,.,CSARDPTSGVGIAKNIQYF,TGCAGTGCTAGAGATCCGACTAGCGGGGTTGGGATAGCCAAAAACATTCAGTACTTC
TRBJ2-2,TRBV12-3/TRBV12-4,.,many,CASTLQNTGELFF,TGTGCCAGCACCCTACAGAACACCGGGGAGCTGTTTTTT